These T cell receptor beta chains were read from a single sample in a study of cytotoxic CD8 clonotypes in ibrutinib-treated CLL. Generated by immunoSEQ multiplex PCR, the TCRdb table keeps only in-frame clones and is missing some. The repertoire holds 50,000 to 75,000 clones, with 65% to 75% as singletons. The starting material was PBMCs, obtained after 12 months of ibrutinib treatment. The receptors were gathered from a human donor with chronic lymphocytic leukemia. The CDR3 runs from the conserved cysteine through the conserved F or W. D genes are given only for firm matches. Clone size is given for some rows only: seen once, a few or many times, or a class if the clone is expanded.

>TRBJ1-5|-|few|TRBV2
TGTGCCAGCAGTATCGCGGGGAGCAATCAGCCCCAGCATTTT
CASSIAGSNQPQHF
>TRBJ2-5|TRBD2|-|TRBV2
TGTGCCAGCAGTGAAGGGGGGCTAGCGGGGGCCCAAGAGACCCAGTACTTC
CASSEGGLAGAQETQYF
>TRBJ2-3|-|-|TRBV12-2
TGTGCAAGTCGCCCCAAAGCATTGACTAGACCGCTCACAGATACGCAGTATTTT
CASRPKALTRPLTDTQYF
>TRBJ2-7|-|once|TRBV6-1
TGTGCCAGCACCCCGATACTGGACAGCTACGAGCAGTACTTC
CASTPILDSYEQYF
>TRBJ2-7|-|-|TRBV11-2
TGTGCCAGCAGCCAAACAGGTTACGAGCAGTACTTC
CASSQTGYEQYF
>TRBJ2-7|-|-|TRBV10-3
TGTGCCATCAGTGAAGCGCTACCCCCCGAGCAGTACTTC
CAISEALPPEQYF
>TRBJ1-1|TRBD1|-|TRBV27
TGTGCCAGCAGCATATTGACAGGGGGTGACACTGAAGCTTTCTTT
CASSILTGGDTEAFF
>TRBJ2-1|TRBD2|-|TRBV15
TGTGCCACCAGCAAGGGACTAGCGGGAGTGAATGAGCAGTTCTTC
CATSKGLAGVNEQFF
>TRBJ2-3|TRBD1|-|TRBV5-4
TGTGCCGCCGGGACAGGGGGCGAAACTAGCACAGATACGCAGTATTTT
CAAGTGGETSTDTQYF
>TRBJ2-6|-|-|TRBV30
TGTGCCTGGAGCCCCGGGGGCTCTGGGGCCAACGTCCTGACTTTC
CAWSPGGSGANVLTF
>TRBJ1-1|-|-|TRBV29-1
TGCAGCGTTGCTGTGGGGGGAAACACTGAAGCTTTCTTT
CSVAVGGNTEAFF
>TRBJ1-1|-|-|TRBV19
TGTGCCAGTAGTAGGGCTAGCGTCGACAGACCGAACACTGAAGCTTTCTTT
CASSRASVDRPNTEAFF
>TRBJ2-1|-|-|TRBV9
TGTGCCAGCAGCCCCCACTCGGACAGTTACAATGAGCAGTTCTTC
CASSPHSDSYNEQFF
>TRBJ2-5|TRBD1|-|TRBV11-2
TGTGCCAGCAGCTTCTCCGGGACAGGGGGCGGTTGGACCCAGTACTTC
CASSFSGTGGGWTQYF
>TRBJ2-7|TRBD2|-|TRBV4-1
TGCGCCAGCAGCCAAGATGTCCCGGGACTAGCGGGAGGGGAGCAGTACTTC
CASSQDVPGLAGGEQYF
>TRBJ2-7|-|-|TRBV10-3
TGTGCCATCAGCCGGGACGGACACTACGAGCAGTACTTC
CAISRDGHYEQYF
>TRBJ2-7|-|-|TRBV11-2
TGTGCCAGCAGCTTATCCCAAATCCTGGGCGTCGACGAGCAGTACTTC
CASSLSQILGVDEQYF
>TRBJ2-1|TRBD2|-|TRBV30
TGTGCCTGGAGGGGATTCGGGACTAATGCCCACAATGAGCAGTTCTTC
CAWRGFGTNAHNEQFF
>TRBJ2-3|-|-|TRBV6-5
TGTGCCAGCAGCGCCCCCGGAGATACGCAGTATTTT
CASSAPGDTQYF
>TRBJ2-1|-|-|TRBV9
TGTGCCAGCAGCGTAGCCCCGGGCCCTAGGGACAATGAGCAGTTCTTC
CASSVAPGPRDNEQFF
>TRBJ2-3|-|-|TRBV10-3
TGTGCCACCTCTACGCAGGGATACACAGATACGCAGTATTTT
CATSTQGYTDTQYF
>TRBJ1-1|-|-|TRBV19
TGTGCCAGTACGGGAGGGGGATTGGATGGGACTGAAGCTTTCTTT
CASTGGGLDGTEAFF
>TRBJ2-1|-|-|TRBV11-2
TGTGCCAGCAGCTTAGATAAGTATGAGCAGTTCTTC
CASSLDKYEQFF
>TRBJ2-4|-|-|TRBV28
TGTGCCAGCAGTTTTACGGGCGAACTAGCCAAAAACATTCAGTACTTC
CASSFTGELAKNIQYF
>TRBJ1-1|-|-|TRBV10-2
TGCGCCAGCAAACGAGGGGGCACTGAAGCTTTCTTT
CASKRGGTEAFF
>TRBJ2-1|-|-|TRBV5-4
TGTGCCAGCAGCTTGGGCGGTATCACCTCCTACAATGAGCAGTTCTTC
CASSLGGITSYNEQFF
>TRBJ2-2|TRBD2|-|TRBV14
TGTGCCAGCAGCCAAGATCTAAGGACTAGCGTGAACACCGGGGAGCTGTTTTTT
CASSQDLRTSVNTGELFF
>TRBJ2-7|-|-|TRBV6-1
TGTGCCAGCAGAGGCAGGGATACCTACGAGCAGTACTTC
CASRGRDTYEQYF
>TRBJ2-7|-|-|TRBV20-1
TGCAGTGCTCGAGTTGGCTACGAGCAGTACTTC
CSARVGYEQYF
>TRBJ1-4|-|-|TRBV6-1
TGTGCCAGCAGTTTCAGTGGGGGGGAAAAACTGTTTTTT
CASSFSGGEKLFF
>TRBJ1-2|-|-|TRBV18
TGTGCCAGCTCACCGGAAGCTGGGGATCACGGCTACACCTTC
CASSPEAGDHGYTF
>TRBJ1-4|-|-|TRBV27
TGTGCCAGCAGTTTATCGATGGGGGCTGATGAAAAACTGTTTTTT
CASSLSMGADEKLFF
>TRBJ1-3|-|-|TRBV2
TGTGCCAGCAGTTTCACAGGGTTGAGTGGAAACACCATATATTTT
CASSFTGLSGNTIYF
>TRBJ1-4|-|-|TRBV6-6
TGTGCCAGCAGTTCGAACAGCTATAATGAAAAACTGTTTTTT
CASSSNSYNEKLFF
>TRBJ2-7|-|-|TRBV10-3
TGTGCCATCAGTGTATCCAGGCACGAGCAGTACTTC
CAISVSRHEQYF
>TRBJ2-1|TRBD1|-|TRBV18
TGTGCCAGCTCACCGGGACAGGGTTACAATGAGCAGTTCTTC
CASSPGQGYNEQFF
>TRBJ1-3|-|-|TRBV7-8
TGTGCCAGCAGCGGCGTGATGGGCTCTGGAAACACCATATATTTT
CASSGVMGSGNTIYF
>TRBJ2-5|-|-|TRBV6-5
TGTGCCAGCAGTTACTCGATGCGCCAAGAGACCCAGTACTTC
CASSYSMRQETQYF
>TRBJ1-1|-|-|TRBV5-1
TGCGCCAGCAGCTTGGTCTTCAGGGGTTCCACTGAAGCTTTCTTT
CASSLVFRGSTEAFF
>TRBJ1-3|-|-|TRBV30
TGTGCCTGGGGGGGGGCTCTCTCTGGAAACACCATATATTTT
CAWGGALSGNTIYF
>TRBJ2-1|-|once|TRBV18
TGTGCCAGCTCAGAGGGACCCAGCTCCTACAATGAGCAGTTCTTC
CASSEGPSSYNEQFF
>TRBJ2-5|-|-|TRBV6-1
TGTGCCAGCACCTTCTACAGTCTACAAGAGACCCAGTACTTC
CASTFYSLQETQYF
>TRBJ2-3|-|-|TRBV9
TGTGCCAGCAGCTCCCCCCAGTTTGGGACGGGGAGCACAGATACGCAGTATTTT
CASSSPQFGTGSTDTQYF
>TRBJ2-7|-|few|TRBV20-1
TGCAGTGCTTCCGCTTCCTACGAGCAGTACTTC
CSASASYEQYF
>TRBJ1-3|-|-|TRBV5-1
TGCGCCAGCAGCTTGGCCTCTGGAAACACCATATATTTT
CASSLASGNTIYF
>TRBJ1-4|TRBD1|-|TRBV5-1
TGCGCCAGCAGCACGACAGGGACAACTAATGAAAAACTGTTTTTT
CASSTTGTTNEKLFF
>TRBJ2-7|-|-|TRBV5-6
TGTGCCAGCAGCTCACTAGCCAGACTTTCCCCGGAGCAGTACTTC
CASSSLARLSPEQYF
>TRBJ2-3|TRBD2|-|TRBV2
TGTGCCAGCAGTCTTCTAGCGGGGACAGATACGCAGTATTTT
CASSLLAGTDTQYF